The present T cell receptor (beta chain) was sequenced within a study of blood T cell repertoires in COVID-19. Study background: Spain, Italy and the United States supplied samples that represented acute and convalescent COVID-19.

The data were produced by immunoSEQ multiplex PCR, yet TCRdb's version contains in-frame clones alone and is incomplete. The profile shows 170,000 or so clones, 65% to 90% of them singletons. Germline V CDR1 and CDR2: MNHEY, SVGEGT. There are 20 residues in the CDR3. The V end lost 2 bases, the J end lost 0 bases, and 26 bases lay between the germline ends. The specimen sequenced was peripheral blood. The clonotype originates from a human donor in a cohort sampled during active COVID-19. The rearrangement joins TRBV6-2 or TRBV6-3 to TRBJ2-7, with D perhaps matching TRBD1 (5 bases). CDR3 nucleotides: TGTGCCAGCAGTTACATGTTAGGTGGGGCCTCCTATGTGGGCTCCTACGAGCAGTACTTC. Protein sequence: CASSYMLGGASYVGSYEQYF.